These T cell receptor beta chains were read from a single sample in a study of technical replicates of blood from a handful of donors. Clones were sequenced by immunoSEQ multiplex PCR, and TCRdb holds only the in-frame ones, with some missing. The repertoire consists of roughly 87,000 clones, with about 91% occurring once and the leading ten covering 0.39%. The source material was T cells isolated from PBMCs. The origin of the receptors is a human donor in good health. Both conserved end residues are part of each CDR3. The D gene is left open where the match is weak. Clone size, where shown, is once, few, many, or a class for clones that have expanded.

-	TRBJ2-7	TRBD1	TRBV10-3	TGTGCCATCAGTGACGGCACCGGGACAGGGGCCGAGCAGTACTTC	CAISDGTGTGAEQYF
-	TRBJ2-7	TRBD1	TRBV28	TGTGCCAGCAGTATCGACAGGGGCCTTCTACGAGTGCAGTACTTC	CASSIDRGLLRVQYF
-	TRBJ2-1	TRBD2	TRBV6-5	TGTGCCAGCAGCCCGGGACTAGCGAAGGATGAGCAGTTCTTC	CASSPGLAKDEQFF
-	TRBJ1-2	-	TRBV10-1	TGCGCCAGCAGTCCCAGCGACAACTATGGCTACACCTTC	CASSPSDNYGYTF
-	TRBJ2-1	TRBD1	TRBV5-1	TGCGCCAGCAGCTTGGGACAGGGGGCCTACAATGAGCAGTTCTTC	CASSLGQGAYNEQFF
-	TRBJ2-2	TRBD1	TRBV6-5	TGTGCCAGCAGTTCCCGGACAGGGAGGTCCGGGGAGCTGTTTTTT	CASSSRTGRSGELFF
-	TRBJ2-4	-	TRBV5-8	TGTGCCAGCAGCTTGGCCGGGAACATTCAGTACTTC	CASSLAGNIQYF
-	TRBJ1-1	-	TRBV11-2	TGTGCCAGCAGCTTAGTAAGGGGTGGTGAAGCTTTCTTT	CASSLVRGGEAFF
-	TRBJ2-3	-	TRBV18	TGTGCCAGCTCACGAAAACAGGGAAGTGGCACAGATACGCAGTATTTT	CASSRKQGSGTDTQYF
-	TRBJ1-2	-	TRBV11-3	TGTGCCAGCAGCCACAGCCTAGCCCCCAACGGCTACACCTTC	CASSHSLAPNGYTF
-	TRBJ2-7	TRBD2	TRBV9	TGTGCCAGCAGCCCCACAGGAGGAGCGGGAAGGTACGAGCAGTACTTC	CASSPTGGAGRYEQYF
-	TRBJ2-2	-	TRBV6-4	TGTGCCAGCAGTGCAGTACCGGGACACGACACCGGGGAGCTGTTTTTT	CASSAVPGHDTGELFF
once	TRBJ1-2	-	TRBV6-6	TGTGCCAGCACCCTGGGACATGGAGCAGGCTACACCTTC	CASTLGHGAGYTF
few	TRBJ1-5	-	TRBV9	TGTGCCAGCAGCGTAGATTCGGGAGAGCCCCAGCATTTT	CASSVDSGEPQHF
-	TRBJ1-1	-	TRBV7-9	TGTGCCAGCAGCCCCCGGGGGACTGAAGCTTTCTTT	CASSPRGTEAFF
once	TRBJ1-2	-	TRBV9	TGTGCCAGCAGCGTAGTAGGGGGGGGACACTATGGCTACACCTTC	CASSVVGGGHYGYTF
-	TRBJ2-6	-	TRBV29-1	TGCAGCGTTTATCTCTCTGGGGCCAACGTCCTGACTTTC	CSVYLSGANVLTF
-	TRBJ1-4	TRBD1	TRBV18	TGTGCCACCGGGGACAGACGGAATGAAAAACTGTTTTTT	CATGDRRNEKLFF
once	TRBJ2-3	-	TRBV9	TGTGCCAGCAGCGTATCCTCCACAGATACGCAGTATTTT	CASSVSSTDTQYF
-	TRBJ2-3	-	TRBV5-1	TGCGCCAGCAGCTTCGGAGGAAGCACAGATACGCAGTATTTT	CASSFGGSTDTQYF
-	TRBJ2-7	-	TRBV10-3	TGTGCCATCCTCAGTCTAGCCTCCTACGAGCAGTACTTC	CAILSLASYEQYF
-	TRBJ1-1	TRBD1	TRBV7-9	TGTGCCAGCAGCTTAGCGGGGGACAGGCTCGGAGCTTTCTTT	CASSLAGDRLGAFF
-	TRBJ2-7	-	TRBV7-9	TGTGCCAGCAGCTTCAGGGGTTCCTACGAGCAGTACTTC	CASSFRGSYEQYF
-	TRBJ1-5	-	TRBV19	TGTGCCACCGACTCAGGGTACATACAGCCCCAGCATTTT	CATDSGYIQPQHF
-	TRBJ2-1	-	TRBV10-1	TGCGCCAGCAGTGAGTCGCGGGCTGTGAACAATGAGCAGTTCTTC	CASSESRAVNNEQFF